A selection of T cell receptor beta chains follows, all from one sample in a study of shared clonotypes between healthy human individuals. Sequenced by immunoSEQ multiplex PCR; TCRdb stores in-frame clones only, minus some. The data hold roughly 720,000 clones, with less than 95% observed a single time. Sequencing input: memory CD8+ T cells from PBMCs. The receptors come from a man in his late teens or twenties in good health. Some clones in this sample may be carry-over from other donors' samples. CDR3s include the opening cysteine and the closing phenylalanine or tryptophan. A D gene is named only where the DNA matches it firmly. Size values are once, few and many counts, or a class for expanded clones, and some rows have none.

j_call: TRBJ2-5; v_call: TRBV7-2; clone_size: -; d_call: -; cdr3_nt: TGTGCCAGCAGCTTCGACAGAAGCGAGACCCAGTACTTC; cdr3_aa: CASSFDRSETQYF
j_call: TRBJ2-7; v_call: TRBV7-9; clone_size: once; d_call: -; cdr3_nt: TGTGCCAGCAGCTTATTGGGAGGCTTACGCTCCTACGAGCAGTACTTC; cdr3_aa: CASSLLGGLRSYEQYF
j_call: TRBJ2-1; v_call: TRBV7-9; clone_size: -; d_call: -; cdr3_nt: TGTGCCAGCAGCCATATCGACAGCAATGAGCAGTTCTTC; cdr3_aa: CASSHIDSNEQFF
j_call: TRBJ1-1; v_call: TRBV4-1; clone_size: few; d_call: -; cdr3_nt: TGCGCCAGCAGCCAATCGACAGGCTCGAACACTGAAGCTTTCTTT; cdr3_aa: CASSQSTGSNTEAFF
j_call: TRBJ2-5; v_call: TRBV28; clone_size: -; d_call: -; cdr3_nt: TGTGCCAGCAGTAGGAATACTAGTCCCGGGACAGAGACCCAGTACTTC; cdr3_aa: CASSRNTSPGTETQYF
j_call: TRBJ1-1; v_call: TRBV11-2; clone_size: once; d_call: -; cdr3_nt: TGTGCCAGCAGCCTCCCACAGGTGATGAACACTGAAGCTTTCTTT; cdr3_aa: CASSLPQVMNTEAFF
j_call: TRBJ2-2; v_call: TRBV2; clone_size: -; d_call: -; cdr3_nt: TGTGCCAGCAGTTCTACCGGGGAGCTGTTTTTT; cdr3_aa: CASSSTGELFF
j_call: TRBJ1-5; v_call: TRBV19; clone_size: -; d_call: -; cdr3_nt: TGTGCCAGTAGTATGATGGAGGGGGATCAGCCCCAGCATTTT; cdr3_aa: CASSMMEGDQPQHF
j_call: TRBJ2-2; v_call: TRBV11-3; clone_size: -; d_call: -; cdr3_nt: TGTGCCAGCAGCTCCTACTACACCGGGGAGCTGTTTTTT; cdr3_aa: CASSSYYTGELFF
j_call: TRBJ2-6; v_call: TRBV19; clone_size: -; d_call: -; cdr3_nt: TGTGCCAGTAGTATAGCGGGGCTAATTTACTCTGGGGCCAACGTCCTGACTTTC; cdr3_aa: CASSIAGLIYSGANVLTF
j_call: TRBJ2-5; v_call: TRBV9; clone_size: -; d_call: TRBD1; cdr3_nt: TGTGCCAGCAGCGTAGGCCCTCAAGGACAGGGGGAGACCCAGTACTTC; cdr3_aa: CASSVGPQGQGETQYF
j_call: TRBJ2-7; v_call: TRBV4-1; clone_size: -; d_call: -; cdr3_nt: TGCGCCAGCAGCCAAAAAGTTGGGATCTACGAGCAGTACTTC; cdr3_aa: CASSQKVGIYEQYF
j_call: TRBJ2-1; v_call: TRBV10-2; clone_size: -; d_call: -; cdr3_nt: TGCGCCAGCAGGTTACAGAATGAGCAGTTCTTC; cdr3_aa: CASRLQNEQFF
j_call: TRBJ2-3; v_call: TRBV27; clone_size: -; d_call: -; cdr3_nt: TGTGCCAGCAGCATCTCCGCTACTGGCTTTAGCACAGATACGCAGTATTTT; cdr3_aa: CASSISATGFSTDTQYF
j_call: TRBJ2-1; v_call: TRBV7-6; clone_size: -; d_call: -; cdr3_nt: TGTGCCAGCAGCTTATCTTACAATGAGCAGTTCTTC; cdr3_aa: CASSLSYNEQFF
j_call: TRBJ1-1; v_call: TRBV7-6; clone_size: -; d_call: TRBD1; cdr3_nt: TGTGCCAGCAGCGACAGGGGGGGCGAGAACACTGAAGCTTTCTTT; cdr3_aa: CASSDRGGENTEAFF
j_call: TRBJ1-1; v_call: TRBV7-2; clone_size: -; d_call: -; cdr3_nt: TGTGCCAGCAGCTTAGTGGCCAGGAGCACTGAAGCTTTCTTT; cdr3_aa: CASSLVARSTEAFF
j_call: TRBJ2-7; v_call: TRBV10-3; clone_size: -; d_call: -; cdr3_nt: TGTGCCATCAAGGGCGGGGGACAGGAGCGCGAGCAGTACTTC; cdr3_aa: CAIKGGGQEREQYF
j_call: TRBJ1-1; v_call: TRBV5-1; clone_size: -; d_call: TRBD1; cdr3_nt: TGCGCCAGCAGCCAGAAACAGGGGGCGAACACTGAAGCTTTCTTT; cdr3_aa: CASSQKQGANTEAFF
j_call: TRBJ2-1; v_call: TRBV7-9; clone_size: -; d_call: -; cdr3_nt: TGTGCCAGCAGCTCCGGGACCTCTGTCAATGAGCAGTTCTTC; cdr3_aa: CASSSGTSVNEQFF
j_call: TRBJ2-1; v_call: TRBV9; clone_size: once; d_call: TRBD1; cdr3_nt: TGTGCCAGCAGCCCCCCGACAGGGATCGATGAGCAGTTCTTC; cdr3_aa: CASSPPTGIDEQFF
j_call: TRBJ2-1; v_call: TRBV9; clone_size: -; d_call: TRBD1; cdr3_nt: TGTGCCAGCAGCGTAGTAGGGGGCCAAGAGCAGTTCTTC; cdr3_aa: CASSVVGGQEQFF
j_call: TRBJ1-5; v_call: TRBV27; clone_size: few; d_call: -; cdr3_nt: TGTGCCAGCAGCCCGGGACACACAAAGATCTGGCCCCAGCATTTT; cdr3_aa: CASSPGHTKIWPQHF
j_call: TRBJ1-4; v_call: TRBV9; clone_size: -; d_call: -; cdr3_nt: TGTGCCAGCAGCGTAGAAGACGGCTCTGTACTGTTTTTT; cdr3_aa: CASSVEDGSVLFF
j_call: TRBJ2-1; v_call: TRBV5-1; clone_size: -; d_call: -; cdr3_nt: TGCGCCAGCAGCTTGAACCGCCCCTACAATGAGCAGTTCTTC; cdr3_aa: CASSLNRPYNEQFF
j_call: TRBJ2-3; v_call: TRBV9; clone_size: -; d_call: -; cdr3_nt: TGTGCCAGCAGCGCAGGGAGGAGCACAGATACGCAGTATTTT; cdr3_aa: CASSAGRSTDTQYF
j_call: TRBJ1-3; v_call: TRBV9; clone_size: once; d_call: -; cdr3_nt: TGTGCCAGCAGCGAAACCCCAAGAGGAAACACCATATATTTT; cdr3_aa: CASSETPRGNTIYF
j_call: TRBJ1-3; v_call: TRBV4-2; clone_size: few; d_call: -; cdr3_nt: TGTGCCAGCAGCATCAATAGGTACGACTCTGGAAACACCATATATTTT; cdr3_aa: CASSINRYDSGNTIYF
j_call: TRBJ2-7; v_call: TRBV5-8; clone_size: -; d_call: -; cdr3_nt: TGTGCCAGCAGTCAGCCCTCTTCATCCTACGAGCAGTACTTC; cdr3_aa: CASSQPSSSYEQYF
j_call: TRBJ1-5; v_call: TRBV4-3; clone_size: -; d_call: -; cdr3_nt: TGCGCCAGCAGCCAAGATTTATCGGGCAATCAGCCCCAGCATTTT; cdr3_aa: CASSQDLSGNQPQHF
j_call: TRBJ2-7; v_call: TRBV7-2; clone_size: -; d_call: TRBD2; cdr3_nt: TGTGCCAGCAGCCCGGGGACTAGCGGGAACCCTTGGTCCTACGAGCAGTACTTC; cdr3_aa: CASSPGTSGNPWSYEQYF
j_call: TRBJ2-2; v_call: TRBV13; clone_size: -; d_call: -; cdr3_nt: TGTGCCAGCAGCCCCCTTCGGGGGGAGCTGTTTTTT; cdr3_aa: CASSPLRGELFF
j_call: TRBJ2-3; v_call: TRBV29-1; clone_size: -; d_call: -; cdr3_nt: TGCAGCGTACCCCTATCGATCGGTACGCAGTATTTT; cdr3_aa: CSVPLSIGTQYF
j_call: TRBJ2-2; v_call: TRBV30; clone_size: -; d_call: -; cdr3_nt: TGTGCCGGAATCGACACCGGGGAGCTGTTTTTT; cdr3_aa: CAGIDTGELFF
j_call: TRBJ1-4; v_call: TRBV19; clone_size: once; d_call: -; cdr3_nt: TGTGCCAGTAGTCGCCCCTTGGGAGAGAATGAAAAACTGTTTTTT; cdr3_aa: CASSRPLGENEKLFF
j_call: TRBJ1-2; v_call: TRBV9; clone_size: -; d_call: TRBD1; cdr3_nt: TGTGCCAGCAGCCTGGACGACAGGGCCTATGGCTACACCTTC; cdr3_aa: CASSLDDRAYGYTF
j_call: TRBJ2-3; v_call: TRBV28; clone_size: -; d_call: TRBD2; cdr3_nt: TGTGCCAGCAGCCGGGGACTAGCGGGGCCCACAGATACGCAGTATTTT; cdr3_aa: CASSRGLAGPTDTQYF
j_call: TRBJ1-1; v_call: TRBV28; clone_size: -; d_call: -; cdr3_nt: TGTGCCAGCAGCAACTGGGCAGGGGTGAACACTGAAGCTTTCTTT; cdr3_aa: CASSNWAGVNTEAFF
j_call: TRBJ1-5; v_call: TRBV27; clone_size: few; d_call: TRBD1; cdr3_nt: TGTGCCAGCGGGCCGGGACAGGGGAACCAGCCCCAGCATTTT; cdr3_aa: CASGPGQGNQPQHF
j_call: TRBJ2-3; v_call: TRBV15; clone_size: -; d_call: -; cdr3_nt: TGTGCCACCAGCAGAGATCGGCGCGATACGCAGTATTTT; cdr3_aa: CATSRDRRDTQYF
j_call: TRBJ2-4; v_call: TRBV6-5; clone_size: -; d_call: TRBD2; cdr3_nt: TGTGCCAGCAGTTTATTTCCGTTGGGGGGGAAAAACATTCAGTACTTC; cdr3_aa: CASSLFPLGGKNIQYF
j_call: TRBJ2-7; v_call: TRBV9; clone_size: -; d_call: TRBD2; cdr3_nt: TGTGCCAGCAGCGGCGGGGGGGAGACGGGCGAGCAGTACTTC; cdr3_aa: CASSGGGETGEQYF
j_call: TRBJ2-3; v_call: TRBV28; clone_size: -; d_call: TRBD2; cdr3_nt: TGTGCCAGCAGTAACCGGGAGGCGCAGTATTTT; cdr3_aa: CASSNREAQYF
j_call: TRBJ1-2; v_call: TRBV6-1; clone_size: -; d_call: -; cdr3_nt: TGTGCCAGCAGGTGGGGTGATGGCTACACCTTC; cdr3_aa: CASRWGDGYTF
j_call: TRBJ2-3; v_call: TRBV10-3; clone_size: -; d_call: -; cdr3_nt: TGTGCCGTCGGACGGGAACTGGAGGATACGCAGTATTTT; cdr3_aa: CAVGRELEDTQYF
j_call: TRBJ1-5; v_call: TRBV6-1; clone_size: -; d_call: -; cdr3_nt: TGTGCCAGCAGTGATGATTTTCCCGGGAATCAGCCCCAGCATTTT; cdr3_aa: CASSDDFPGNQPQHF
j_call: TRBJ2-4; v_call: TRBV7-9; clone_size: -; d_call: TRBD1; cdr3_nt: TGTGCCAGCAGCCCAGGGACAGGGATACTAGCCAAAAACATTCAGTACTTC; cdr3_aa: CASSPGTGILAKNIQYF
j_call: TRBJ2-7; v_call: TRBV9; clone_size: -; d_call: -; cdr3_nt: TGTGCCAGCAGCGTAGCGTACAGCCCCTACGAGCAGTACTTC; cdr3_aa: CASSVAYSPYEQYF
j_call: TRBJ2-7; v_call: TRBV28; clone_size: -; d_call: -; cdr3_nt: TGTGCCAGCCGTTTCTTCAGGGGATCCTACGAGCAGTACTTC; cdr3_aa: CASRFFRGSYEQYF